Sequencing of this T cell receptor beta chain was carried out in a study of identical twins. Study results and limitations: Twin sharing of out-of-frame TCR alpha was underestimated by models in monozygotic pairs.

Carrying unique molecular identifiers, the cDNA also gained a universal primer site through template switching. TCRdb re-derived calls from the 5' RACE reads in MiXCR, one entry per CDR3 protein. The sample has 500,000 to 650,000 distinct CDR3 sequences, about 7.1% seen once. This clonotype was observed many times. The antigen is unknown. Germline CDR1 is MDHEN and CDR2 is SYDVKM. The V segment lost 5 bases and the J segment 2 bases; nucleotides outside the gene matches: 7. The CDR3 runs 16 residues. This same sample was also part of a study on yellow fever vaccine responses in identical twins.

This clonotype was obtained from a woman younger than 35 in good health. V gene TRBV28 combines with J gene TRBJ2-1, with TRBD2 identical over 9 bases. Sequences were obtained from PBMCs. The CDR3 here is CASSPKTSGPYNEQFF. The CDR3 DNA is TGTGCCAGCAGTCCCAAAACTAGCGGGCCCTACAATGAGCAGTTCTTC.